What follows are 14 T cell receptor beta chains derived from one specimen sequenced in a study of blood T cell repertoires in COVID-19. Assay: immunoSEQ multiplex PCR; the TCRdb copy retains only in-frame clones and omits some. The table shows about 280,000 clones, with roughly 90% occurring only once. Sequenced sample: peripheral blood. The receptors here all came from a man in his late teens or twenties with active or convalescent COVID-19.

The chain combines TRBV4-2 with TRBJ2-7, with 10 positions matching TRBD1. The CDR3 extends over 15 amino acids. V shed 0 bases and J 6 bases; nucleotides not matched to a gene: 5. CDR1 is LGHNA and CDR2 is YNFKEQ in the germline V gene. The CDR3 region is CASSQDDRGLAEQYF. DNA of the CDR3: TGTGCCAGCAGCCAAGACGACAGGGGGCTAGCCGAGCAGTACTTC.

The genes are TRBV19 and TRBJ1-1, with 8 bases fitting TRBD1. The CDR3 length is 14 residues. V trimming: 2 bases; J trimming: 4 bases; junction bases outside the gene matches: 3. Germline V CDR1 and CDR2: LNHDA, SQIVND (reference sequence). The CDR3 coding sequence is TGTGCCAGTAGTATAACAGGGGGAATCACTGAAGCTTTCTTT. It encodes CASSITGGITEAFF.

The chain employs TRBV13 and TRBJ2-2; weak D call: TRBD2 (7 bases). Trimming removed 6 bases from V and 6 bases from J, with 17 bases in between. The CDR3 has 15 residues. In germline, CDR1 is PRHDT, CDR2 FYEKMQ (reference sequence). The CDR3 DNA follows: TGTGCCAGCAGAGAGTGGGGGGGCCGGCCCGGGGAGCTGTTTTTT. The encoded protein is CASREWGGRPGELFF.

This clone appeared a single time. The V gene is TRBV24-1, the J gene TRBJ2-1; 11 positions agree with TRBD2. Germline CDR1 and CDR2: KGHDR and SFDVKD. The CDR3 totals 15 residues. The ends lost 4 bases at V and 10 bases at J; junction bases unmatched: 8. The DNA for the CDR3 is TGTGCCACCAGTGACCCCGGGACTAGCGGCGAGGAGCAGTTCTTC. Amino acids: CATSDPGTSGEEQFF.

The chain is built from TRBV5-5 and TRBJ2-1; D call uncertain. V was shortened by 5 bases and J by 6 bases, with 12 bases between the two germline ends. Germline V gene data show CDR1 as SGHKS and CDR2 as YYEKEE (reference sequence). This CDR3 has 13 amino acids. The CDR3, as DNA: TGTGCCAGCAGTGTGGTGAGCGTCAATGAGCAGTTCTTC. Translated: CASSVVSVNEQFF.

The rearrangement uses TRBV9 and TRBJ2-7, with TRBD1 identical over 8 bases. CDR1 is SGDLS and CDR2 is YYNGEE in the germline V gene. The V and J ends lost 3 bases and 3 bases, in that order; junction bases with no gene match: 11. This CDR3 spans 16 amino acids. CDR3 nucleotide sequence: TGTGCCAGCAGCGGTCCATCCGGGACAGGTAACTACGAGCAGTACTTC. It specifies CASSGPSGTGNYEQYF.

The chain carries TRBV6-5 and TRBJ2-3; D remains ambiguous. Germline assignment: CDR1 MNHEY and CDR2 SVGAGI. CDR3 length: 13 amino acids. V was cut by 0 bases and J by 2 bases, with 3 bases left in between. CDR3 loop: CASSYSHTDTQYF. The CDR3 DNA reads as TGTGCCAGCAGTTACTCCCACACAGATACGCAGTATTTT.

The gene calls are TRBV6-2 or TRBV6-3 and TRBJ1-5, with 8 positions matching TRBD1. The CDR3 has 17 residues. Per the germline V gene, CDR1 is MNHEY and CDR2 is SVGEGT. Trimming at V came to 0 bases and at J to 0 bases, leaving 4 bases not matched to a gene. Written as DNA, the CDR3 is TGTGCCAGCAGTTACTCCAGACAGGGGAGTAGCAATCAGCCCCAGCATTTT. Translated: CASSYSRQGSSNQPQHF.

The chain carries TRBV7-8 and TRBJ2-1; D perhaps matches TRBD2 (7 bases). The V end was cut by 5 bases, the J end by 0 bases, with 26 bases between. The CDR3 has 20 amino acids. Germline V gene sequence: CDR1 SGHVS, CDR2 FQNEAQ. Here the CDR3 DNA reads TGTGCCAGCAGCCACGGTAGGGGGGGGGTATACGGCAGCTCCTACAATGAGCAGTTCTTC. Protein product: CASSHGRGGVYGSSYNEQFF. Combining the CDR3 with reference TRBV7-8 and TRBJ2-1 gives the whole variable domain GAGVSQSPRYKVAKRGQDVALRCDPISGHVSLFWYQQALGQGPEFLTYFQNEAQLDKSGLPSDRFFAERPEGSVSTLKIQRTQQEDSAVYLCASSHGRGGVYGSSYNEQFFGPGTRLTVL.

This clone has a handful of counts. The gene calls are TRBV3-1 (or the pseudogene TRBV3-2) and TRBJ1-1; possible D gene TRBD1, 6 bases. The V gene lost 4 bases and the J gene lost 9 bases, with 12 bases spanning the gap. The V gene's germline CDR1 is LGHDT and CDR2 YNNKEL (reference sequence). The CDR3 totals 12 residues. The chain's CDR3 is CASSPGGAQAFF. In nucleotides, the CDR3 is TGTGCCAGCAGCCCTGGGGGGGCTCAAGCTTTCTTT.

V usage is TRBV5-1 and J usage is TRBJ1-2; no firm D call. The CDR3 loop spans 13 amino acids. Germline V gene sequence: CDR1 SGHRS, CDR2 YFSETQ. V lost 2 bases, J lost 8 bases, and 13 bases lay in between. The CDR3 reads CASSFFEGDGYTF. CDR3 nucleotide sequence: TGCGCCAGCAGCTTTTTCGAGGGAGACGGCTACACCTTC.

The genes are TRBV12-5 and TRBJ2-7; a weak D match, TRBD2 (7 bases). The ends were cut back, 0 bases at V and 4 bases at J, with 13 bases in the middle. This CDR3 is built from 15 residues. CDR1 is LGHNT and CDR2 is FRNRAP in the germline V gene. DNA for the CDR3: TGTGCTAGTGGTTTGGTTGGGGGGGCCCCATACGAGCAGTACTTC. It encodes CASGLVGGAPYEQYF.

The chain links TRBV11-1 to TRBJ1-1; 12 bases align to TRBD1. The germline V gene encodes CDR1 SGHAT and CDR2 FQDESV (reference sequence). The CDR3 length is 15 residues. Germline trimming cut 5 bases from V and 5 bases from J; bases unmatched to any gene: 6. CDR3 loop: CASSKGTGGLTEAFF. The CDR3 nucleotides read TGTGCCAGCAGCAAAGGGACAGGGGGCTTAACTGAAGCTTTCTTT.

The sample holds a few counts of this clone. J is TRBJ1-1 and V is TRBV7-6; D not resolved. Trimming stripped 3 bases from V and 0 bases from J, with 8 bases between. This CDR3 is built from 14 residues. Germline values: CDR1 SGHVS, CDR2 FNYEAQ. The CDR3 DNA follows: TGTGCCAGCAGCTTTGGCAGTATGAACACTGAAGCTTTCTTT. The encoded protein is CASSFGSMNTEAFF.